This T cell receptor (beta chain) is from a study of long-term antiretroviral therapy in people with HIV. A remark on this clone: No antigen is known for it.

Study-wide results and limits: Controls showed broader CDR3 length ranges than did the HIV repertoires.

V gave up 4 bases and J gave up 3 bases, with 13 bases separating them. The germline gives CDR1 SEHNR, CDR2 FQNEAQ (reference sequence). The CDR3 has 14 residues. Each donor provided at least one pre-ART PBMC sample and at least two post-ART PBMC samples. The samples comprised about 0.95-11 million cryopreserved PBMC ahead of DNA extraction. An immunoSEQ assay, version v3.0, was performed at survey level. Each sample aimed for about 35,000-50,000 sequenced T-cell genomes. The assay was immunoSEQ multiplex PCR, and TCRdb's table has in-frame clones only and misses some. The sample yields roughly 27,000 clones, 85% seen once.

The specimen comprised unsorted PBMCs, sampled 2.3 years after starting antiretroviral therapy. This sequence originates from a man aged 40-49 years with HIV. This chain links TRBV7-9 with TRBJ2-7, with a possible D match to TRBD1 (6 bases). The CDR3 bases are TGTGCCAGCAGCTGGGGGCCTCCTCTCTACGAGCAGTACTTC. This sequence encodes CASSWGPPLYEQYF.